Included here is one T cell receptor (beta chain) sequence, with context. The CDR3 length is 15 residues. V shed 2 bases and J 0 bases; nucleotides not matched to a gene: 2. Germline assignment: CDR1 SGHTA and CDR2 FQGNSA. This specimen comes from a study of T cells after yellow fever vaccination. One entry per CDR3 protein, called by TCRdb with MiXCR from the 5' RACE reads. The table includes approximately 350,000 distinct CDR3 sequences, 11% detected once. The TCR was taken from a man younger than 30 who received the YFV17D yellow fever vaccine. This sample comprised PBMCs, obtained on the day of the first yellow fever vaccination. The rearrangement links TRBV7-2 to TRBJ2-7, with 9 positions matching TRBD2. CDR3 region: CASSLSSGVSYEQYF. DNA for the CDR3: TGTGCCAGCAGCTTATCTAGCGGGGTCTCCTACGAGCAGTACTTC.